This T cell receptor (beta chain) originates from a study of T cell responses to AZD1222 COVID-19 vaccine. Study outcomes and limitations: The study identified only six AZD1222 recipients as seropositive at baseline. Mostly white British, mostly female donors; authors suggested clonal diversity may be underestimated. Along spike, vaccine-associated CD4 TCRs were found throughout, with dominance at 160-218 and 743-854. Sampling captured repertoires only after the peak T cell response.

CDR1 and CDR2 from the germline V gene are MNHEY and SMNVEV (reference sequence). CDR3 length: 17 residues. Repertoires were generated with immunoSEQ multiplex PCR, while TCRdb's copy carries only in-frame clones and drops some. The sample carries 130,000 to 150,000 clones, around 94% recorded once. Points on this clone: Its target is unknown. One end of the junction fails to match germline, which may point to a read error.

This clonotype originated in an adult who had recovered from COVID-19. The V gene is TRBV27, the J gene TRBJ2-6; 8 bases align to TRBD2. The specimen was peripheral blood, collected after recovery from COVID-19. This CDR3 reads CASSFSGTFSGANVLTF. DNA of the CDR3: TGTGCCAGTAGTTTTAGCGGGACCTTCTCTGGGGCCAACGTCCTGACTTTC.